Listed here are 28 T cell receptor beta chains from one sample, sequenced in a study of blood T cells in healthy people across ages. With a J-beta primer mix and a sample-barcoded 5' primer, a second PCR ran about 7 to 12 cycles. TCRdb used MiXCR to reprocess the 5' RACE reads, holding one entry per CDR3 protein. This table has around 1,000,000 distinct CDR3 sequences, approximately 26% appearing once. The same data also contributed to another study, on T cells of mothers and their children.

Sequencing was performed on blood. The receptors derive from a girl aged 2 to 9 in good health.

The chain uses TRBV2 and TRBJ2-7; TRBD1 is a possible D gene (5 bases). V lost 7 bases and J 3 bases, leaving 16 bases between the germline ends. The CDR3 loop spans 14 amino acids. CDR1 is SNHLY and CDR2 is FYNNEI in the germline V gene. The CDR3 reads CASMDGRAFYEQYF. The CDR3 nucleotides read TGTGCCAGCATGGATGGCAGGGCCTTCTACGAGCAGTACTTC.

V is TRBV7-2 and J is TRBJ2-1; 10 bases are a match to TRBD2. Gene TRBJ2-5 matches the end of the DNA better, so the J call may be wrong. CDR3 length: 15 amino acids. Germline V gene data show CDR1 as SGHTA and CDR2 as FQGNSA. CDR3 DNA: TGTGCCAGCAGTTCTCTAGCGGGGGCTTTTGAGACCCAGTACTTC. This gives the protein CASSSLAGAFETQYF.

This clonotype was recorded at least ten times. The chain uses TRBV7-9 and TRBJ2-1; D possibly corresponds to TRBD2 (5 bases). CDR1 SEHNR and CDR2 FQNEAQ come from the germline V gene (reference sequence). Trimming took 1 base from V and 3 from J, leaving 10 bases between them. This CDR3 has 15 residues. CDR3 sequence (DNA): TGTGCCAGCAGCTTAGATGGTGGAGGCTACAATGAGCAGTTCTTC. This codes for CASSLDGGGYNEQFF.

The sample holds a few counts of this clonotype. The chain joins TRBV24-1 to TRBJ2-7; no clear D gene. The V gene's germline CDR1 is KGHDR and CDR2 SFDVKD. Between the trimmed V and J ends, which lost 3 bases and 2 bases, there was a span of 10 bases. The CDR3 extends over 14 amino acids. Written as DNA, the CDR3 is TGTGCCACCAGTGATCCTACCCCCCCCTACGAGCAGTACTTC. This encodes CATSDPTPPYEQYF.

This clonotype was seen a handful of times. The gene calls are TRBV7-3 and TRBJ2-3; D uncertain. With 5 bases removed from V and 5 bases from J, the gap between germline ends came to 11 bases. Germline V gene sequence: CDR1 SGHTA, CDR2 FQGTGA. The CDR3 is 13 residues long. In DNA, the CDR3 is TGTGCCAGCAGCATCTCACTTTTAGATACGCAGTATTTT. This codes for CASSISLLDTQYF.

V gene TRBV9 combines with J gene TRBJ2-1; 13 positions agree with TRBD2. The CDR3 loop spans 17 amino acids. J was trimmed by 8 bases and V by 3 bases; bases with no gene match: 11. Germline loops: CDR1 SGDLS, CDR2 YYNGEE. CDR3 loop: CASSGMTSGRRWDEQFF. The CDR3 DNA sequence: TGTGCCAGCAGCGGGATGACTAGCGGGAGGAGGTGGGATGAGCAGTTCTTC.

This clonotype was seen more than once but under ten times. V and J are TRBV2 and TRBJ2-5; 7 bases are shared with TRBD1. The CDR3 sequence is 14 residues long. The trim removed 6 bases at V and 0 bases at J, leaving 4 bases unmatched. The germline gives CDR1 SNHLY, CDR2 FYNNEI. This chain's CDR3 is CASSGTAYQETQYF. Here the CDR3 DNA reads TGTGCCAGCAGCGGGACAGCGTACCAAGAGACCCAGTACTTC. The full variable domain, in which reference TRBV2 and TRBJ2-5 provide the parts outside the CDR3, is EPEVTQTPSHQVTQMGQEVILRCVPISNHLYFYWYRQILGQKVEFLVSFYNNEISEKSEIFDDQFSVERPDGSNFTLKIRSTKLEDSAMYFCASSGTAYQETQYFGPGTRLLVL.

The chain recombines TRBV29-1 with TRBJ2-4; TRBD1 matches 8 bases. Unmatched junction bases numbered 11, after V lost 6 bases and J lost 7 bases. Per the germline V gene, CDR1 is SQVTM and CDR2 is ANQGSEA. The CDR3 is made up of 14 amino acids. The CDR3 here is CSVGAGGYRNIQYF. The CDR3 nucleotides read TGCAGCGTAGGAGCAGGGGGCTATCGGAACATTCAGTACTTC.

In its sample, this clonotype was seen once. This sequence joins TRBV7-9 and TRBJ2-2, with unresolved D. Trimming pared 4 bases from V and 13 bases from J, leaving 10 bases between. The CDR3 is 11 residues long. Germline CDR1 is SEHNR and CDR2 is FQNEAQ (reference sequence). In DNA, the CDR3 is TGTGCCAGCAGCTCCCAGGCGGTGCTGTTTTTT. Its translation: CASSSQAVLFF.

This clonotype was counted at least ten times. The chain recombines TRBV11-2 with TRBJ2-5; the D is unclear. The CDR3 consists of 14 residues. Between the trimmed V and J ends, which lost 1 base and 1 base, there was a span of 7 bases. Germline V gene lookup returns CDR1 SGHAT and CDR2 FQNNGV. CDR3 DNA sequence: TGTGCCAGCAGCTTAGGTCCACTCCAAGAGACCCAGTACTTC. Translated: CASSLGPLQETQYF.

V and J are TRBV7-3 and TRBJ2-3, with D tentatively TRBD1 or TRBD2 (5 bases each). The CDR3 spans 15 residues. V lost 8 bases to trimming and J lost 1 base, with 16 bases between them. Germline-derived CDR1 and CDR2 are SGHTA and FQGTGA. The chain's CDR3 is CASGGNIPGTDTQYF. CDR3 DNA: TGTGCCAGCGGGGGAAACATCCCCGGCACAGATACGCAGTATTTT. The complete variable domain, with remaining parts taken from reference TRBV7-3 and TRBJ2-3, reads GAGVSQTPSNKVTEKGKYVELRCDPISGHTALYWYRQSLGQGPEFLIYFQGTGAADDSGLPNDRFFAVRPEGSVSTLKIQRTERGDSAVYLCASGGNIPGTDTQYFGPGTRLTVL.

The V gene is TRBV6-1, the J gene TRBJ2-7; D is perhaps TRBD2 (6 bases). V lost 5 bases and J 2 bases, leaving 16 bases between the germline ends. The CDR3 length is 15 residues. CDR1 is MNHNS, CDR2 SASEGT, per germline. CDR3 in amino acids: CASSRWASETYEQYF. The CDR3 DNA sequence: TGTGCCAGCAGTAGGTGGGCTAGCGAGACCTACGAGCAGTACTTC.

The genes are TRBV12-3 or TRBV12-4 and TRBJ1-2, with D uncertain. Trimming left V 5 bases short and J 8 bases short, with 18 bases between. This CDR3 region has 14 residues. CDR3 coding DNA: TGTGCCAGCAGTGTACAGCTCTATCTTGAGGGCTACACCTTC. It yields the protein CASSVQLYLEGYTF.

This clonotype was observed a handful of times. V and J are TRBV4-2 and TRBJ2-5; D remains ambiguous. The DNA end is a closer match to TRBJ2-7, so the J assignment may be wrong. The CDR3 totals 14 residues. The germline V gene encodes CDR1 LGHNA and CDR2 YNFKEQ. This CDR3 reads CASSQASVGYEQYF. CDR3 coding DNA: TGTGCCAGCAGCCAAGCTTCTGTGGGCTACGAGCAGTACTTC.

The chain links TRBV2 to TRBJ2-3; 8 nucleotides line up with TRBD2. CDR3 length: 16 residues. V lost 1 base, J lost 6 bases, and 9 bases stayed unmatched. Germline CDR1 reads SNHLY; CDR2 reads FYNNEI. This chain's CDR3 is CASSEGMGLVTDTQYF. The CDR3 coding sequence is TGTGCCAGCAGTGAAGGGATGGGACTAGTGACTGATACGCAGTATTTT. Together with reference TRBV2 and TRBJ2-3, the CDR3 gives the full variable domain: EPEVTQTPSHQVTQMGQEVILRCVPISNHLYFYWYRQILGQKVEFLVSFYNNEISEKSEIFDDQFSVERPDGSNFTLKIRSTKLEDSAMYFCASSEGMGLVTDTQYFGPGTRLTVL.

The chain employs TRBV9 and TRBJ2-1; 9 bases are a match to TRBD2. The CDR3 spans 16 residues. Germline trimming cut 0 bases from V and 1 base from J; bases unmatched to any gene: 2. Germline-derived CDR1 and CDR2 are SGDLS and YYNGEE. The DNA of the CDR3 is TGTGCCAGCAGCGTAGATAGCGGGGGTTCCTACAATGAGCAGTTCTTC. Translating it yields CASSVDSGGSYNEQFF.

The genes are TRBV7-3 and TRBJ2-2; D is ambiguous. V dropped 5 bases and J dropped 6 bases, with 10 bases sitting between them. Germline values: CDR1 SGHTA, CDR2 FQGTGA. This CDR3 spans 13 amino acids. The CDR3 region is CASSAYGPGELFF. CDR3 sequence (DNA): TGTGCCAGCAGCGCTTACGGACCCGGGGAGCTGTTTTTT.

The gene calls are TRBV7-9 and TRBJ2-5, with D possibly matching TRBD2 (5 bases). The ends were cut back, 2 bases at V and 5 bases at J, with 9 bases in the middle. The CDR3 totals 13 residues. CDR1 is SEHNR and CDR2 is FQNEAQ in the germline V gene (reference sequence). CDR3 sequence reads: CASSLQLGETQYF. DNA for the CDR3: TGTGCCAGCAGCTTACAACTAGGGGAGACCCAGTACTTC.

This clonotype was observed a few times. This chain joins TRBV12-3 or TRBV12-4 and TRBJ1-5, with D hard to call. There are 16 residues in the CDR3. The V end was cut by 2 bases, the J end by 5 bases, with 16 bases between. CDR3 sequence: CASSLRGGHHDQPQHF. In nucleotides, the CDR3 is TGTGCCAGCAGTTTAAGAGGCGGGCACCATGATCAGCCCCAGCATTTT.

The chain is built from TRBV29-1 and TRBJ2-2, with 8 bases matching TRBD1. The CDR3 runs 15 residues. Unmatched junction bases numbered 5, after V lost 3 bases and J lost 2 bases. CDR1 SQVTM and CDR2 ANQGSEA come from the germline V gene. The DNA of the CDR3 is TGCAGCGTTGATCTACAGGGGGTCAACACCGGGGAGCTGTTTTTT. The encoded protein is CSVDLQGVNTGELFF.

This clonotype has a handful of counts. V usage is TRBV7-3 and J usage is TRBJ2-7; 14 bases are shared with TRBD2. The CDR3 contains 15 residues. V was clipped by 5 bases and J by 5 bases; unmatched bases: 5. Germline values: CDR1 SGHTA, CDR2 FQGTGA. CDR3 protein: CASSQGLAGAHEQYF. CDR3 DNA sequence: TGTGCCAGCAGCCAGGGACTAGCGGGAGCACACGAGCAGTACTTC.

In its sample, this clonotype was seen a few times. The chain uses TRBV7-9 and TRBJ2-5; D not certain. The J call is in doubt because the DNA end fits TRBJ2-7 better. The length of the CDR3 is 14 residues. CDR1 and CDR2 from the germline V gene are SEHNR and FQNEAQ (reference sequence). CDR3 in DNA: TGTGCCAGCAGCTTTAACTCGTTAACCTACGAGCAGTACTTC. Translation gives CASSFNSLTYEQYF.

Only a few counts were recorded for this clonotype. The rearrangement joins TRBV6-2 or TRBV6-3 to TRBJ2-1; 8 bases are a match to TRBD2. The CDR3 is made up of 18 amino acids. Unmatched junction bases numbered 14, after V lost 0 bases and J lost 7 bases. Looked up from germline, CDR1 is MNHEY and CDR2 is SVGEGT. CDR3 DNA sequence: TGTGCCAGCAGTTACTCACCGGTTCAGGCTAGCGGGCCGAATGAGCAGTTCTTC. Translation: CASSYSPVQASGPNEQFF.

This clonotype turned up a few times. V usage is TRBV7-6 and J usage is TRBJ2-1; no clear D. V gave up 4 bases and J gave up 5 bases, with 18 bases separating them. The germline gives CDR1 SGHVS, CDR2 FNYEAQ. The CDR3 loop spans 16 amino acids. CDR3 sequence (DNA): TGTGCCAGCAGCTCTACAACCGCGGACGGGCACAATGAGCAGTTCTTC. Residues: CASSSTTADGHNEQFF.

In this sample, this clonotype turned up many times. The chain recombines TRBV5-1 with TRBJ1-1; D remains unclear. Trimming removed 7 bases at V and 0 bases at J, with 16 bases between. Germline loops: CDR1 SGHRS, CDR2 YFSETQ. The CDR3 covers 15 residues. CDR3 sequence: CASCEESHMNTEAFF. Written as DNA, the CDR3 is TGCGCCAGCTGCGAGGAAAGCCACATGAACACTGAAGCTTTCTTT.

The V call is TRBV7-2, the J call TRBJ1-2, with D tentatively TRBD1 (5 bases). There are 16 residues in the CDR3. The V and J ends lost 0 bases and 5 bases respectively, with 16 bases between them. Germline values: CDR1 SGHTA, CDR2 FQGNSA. The chain's CDR3 is CASSLAGTATPYGYTF. CDR3 coding DNA: TGTGCCAGCAGCTTAGCAGGGACGGCGACTCCTTATGGCTACACCTTC.

This clonotype was detected only a few times. This chain links TRBV12-3 or TRBV12-4 with TRBJ2-3; D is ambiguous. The CDR3 runs 15 residues. V lost 7 bases to trimming and J lost 2 bases, with 16 bases between them. CDR3 protein: CASILAQTSTDTQYF. CDR3 nucleotides: TGTGCCAGCATCCTCGCACAGACCTCCACAGATACGCAGTATTTT.

This clonotype was observed a few times. This sequence joins TRBV12-5 and TRBJ2-5; no firm D call. CDR3 length equals 12 residues. Germline V gives CDR1 LGHNT, CDR2 FRNRAP. The V gene lost 5 bases and the J gene lost 2 bases, with 6 bases spanning the gap. This CDR3 reads CASGLGQETQYF. Written as DNA, the CDR3 is TGTGCTAGTGGTCTGGGTCAAGAGACCCAGTACTTC.